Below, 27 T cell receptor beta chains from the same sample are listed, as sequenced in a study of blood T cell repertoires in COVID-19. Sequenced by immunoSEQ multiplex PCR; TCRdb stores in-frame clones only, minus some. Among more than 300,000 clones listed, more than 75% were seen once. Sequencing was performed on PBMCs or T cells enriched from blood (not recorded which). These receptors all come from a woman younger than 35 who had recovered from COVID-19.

For the CDR3, the DNA is TGCGCCAGCAGCCACCGCCCCTTCTTACCTAGCGAAAAACTGTTTTTT. This gives the protein CASSHRPFLPSEKLFF. This chain connects TRBV4-1 to TRBJ1-4; D is unclear. Germline assignment: CDR1 MGHRA and CDR2 YSYEKL. CDR3 length: 16 residues. Between the trimmed V and J ends, which lost 3 bases and 8 bases, there was a span of 19 bases.

CDR3 sequence reads: CASSLVNNRQGGYGYTF. The CDR3 coding sequence is TGTGCCAGCAGCTTAGTTAACAACCGCCAGGGAGGGTATGGCTACACCTTC. V and J are TRBV7-8 and TRBJ1-2; the D gene is possibly TRBD1 (5 bases). The CDR3 extends over 17 amino acids. Germline CDR1 SGHVS, CDR2 FQNEAQ. Trimming removed 1 base at V and 5 bases at J, with 20 bases between.

CDR3 sequence: CASSSDSVEQYF. CDR3 coding DNA: TGTGCCAGCAGCTCGGACTCGGTGGAGCAGTATTTT. The chain has TRBV4-2 and TRBJ2-3, with D perhaps matching TRBD2 (5 bases). The V gene's germline CDR1 is LGHNA and CDR2 YNFKEQ. V gave up 5 bases and J gave up 11 bases, with 14 bases separating them. The CDR3 runs 12 residues.

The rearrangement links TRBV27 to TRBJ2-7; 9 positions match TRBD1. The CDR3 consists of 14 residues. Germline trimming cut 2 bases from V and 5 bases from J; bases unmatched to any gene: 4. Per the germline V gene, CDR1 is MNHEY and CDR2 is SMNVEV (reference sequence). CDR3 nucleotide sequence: TGTGCCAGCAGTTTAGGGGGACAGGGTCACGAGCAGTACTTC. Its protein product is CASSLGGQGHEQYF.

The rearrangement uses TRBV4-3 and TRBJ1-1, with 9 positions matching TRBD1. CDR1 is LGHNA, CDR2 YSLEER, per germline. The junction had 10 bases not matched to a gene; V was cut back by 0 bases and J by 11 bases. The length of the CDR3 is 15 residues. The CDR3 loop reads CASSQERGTGQRAFF. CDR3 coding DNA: TGCGCCAGCAGCCAAGAGAGGGGGACAGGGCAAAGGGCTTTCTTT.

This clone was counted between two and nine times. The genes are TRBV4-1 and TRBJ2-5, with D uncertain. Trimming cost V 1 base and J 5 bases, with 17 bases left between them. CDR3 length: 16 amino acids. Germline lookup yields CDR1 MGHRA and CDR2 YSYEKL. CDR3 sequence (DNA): TGCGCCAGCAGCCAAGCCCCCCCGGCTAGTTCGGAGACCCAGTACTTC. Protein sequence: CASSQAPPASSETQYF.

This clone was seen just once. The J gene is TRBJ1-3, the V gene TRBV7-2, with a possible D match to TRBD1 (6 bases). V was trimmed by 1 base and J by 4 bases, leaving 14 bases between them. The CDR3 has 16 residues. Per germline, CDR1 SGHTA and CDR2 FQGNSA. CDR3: CASSLGQAGAGNTIYF. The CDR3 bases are TGTGCCAGCAGCTTAGGACAGGCCGGAGCCGGAAACACCATATATTTT.

CDR3: CASSPDRTSYEQYF. The CDR3 nucleotides are TGCGCCAGCAGCCCCGACAGGACCTCCTACGAGCAGTACTTC. The chain employs TRBV5-1 and TRBJ2-7, with TRBD1 as a possible D gene (6 bases). With 4 bases removed from V and 0 bases from J, the gap between germline ends came to 11 bases. The V gene's germline CDR1 is SGHRS and CDR2 YFSETQ. This CDR3 spans 14 amino acids.

CDR3 protein: CASSPAYRNTEAFF. The CDR3 coding sequence is TGTGCCAGCAGCCCGGCCTACAGAAACACTGAAGCTTTCTTT. The V and J genes are TRBV7-9 and TRBJ1-1; no firm D call. CDR1 is SEHNR, CDR2 FQNEAQ, per germline (reference sequence). V lost 5 bases, J lost 2 bases, and 12 bases lay in between. The CDR3 length is 14 residues.

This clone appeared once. The CDR3 DNA is TGTGCCTGGGCAGGGGGATATAGCAATCAGCCCCAGCATTTT. Translated: CAWAGGYSNQPQHF. This rearrangement joins TRBV30 to TRBJ1-5; 7 bases are shared with TRBD1. Germline V lookup: CDR1 GTSNPN, CDR2 SVGIG (reference sequence). This CDR3 is 14 amino acids long. The ends lost 5 bases at V and 0 bases at J; junction bases unmatched: 4.

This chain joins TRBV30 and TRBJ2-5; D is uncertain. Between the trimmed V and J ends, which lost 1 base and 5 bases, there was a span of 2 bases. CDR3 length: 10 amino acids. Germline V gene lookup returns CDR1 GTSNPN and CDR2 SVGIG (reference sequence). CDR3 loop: CAWSAETQYF. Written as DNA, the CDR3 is TGTGCCTGGAGTGCTGAGACCCAGTACTTC. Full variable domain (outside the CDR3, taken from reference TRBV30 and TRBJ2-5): SQTIHQWPATLVQPVGSPLSLECTVEGTSNPNLYWYRQAAGRGLQLLFYSVGIGQISSEVPQNLSASRPQDRQFILSSKKLLLSDSGFYLCAWSAETQYFGPGTRLLVL.

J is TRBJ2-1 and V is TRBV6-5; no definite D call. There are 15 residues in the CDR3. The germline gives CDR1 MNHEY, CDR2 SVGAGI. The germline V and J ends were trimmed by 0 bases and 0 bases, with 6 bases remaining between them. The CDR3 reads CASSYSGDSYNEQFF. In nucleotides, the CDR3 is TGTGCCAGCAGTTACTCGGGCGACTCCTACAATGAGCAGTTCTTC.

CDR3 bases: TGTGCCTGGAGTCCTCCGGACAGGGAAGCTTTCTTT. Encoded protein: CAWSPPDREAFF. The rearrangement links TRBV30 to TRBJ1-1; 7 nucleotides match TRBD1. This CDR3 region has 12 residues. Losses at the gene ends were 2 bases for V and 8 bases for J; bases not matched to a gene: 5. Germline V gene sequence: CDR1 GTSNPN, CDR2 SVGIG (reference sequence).

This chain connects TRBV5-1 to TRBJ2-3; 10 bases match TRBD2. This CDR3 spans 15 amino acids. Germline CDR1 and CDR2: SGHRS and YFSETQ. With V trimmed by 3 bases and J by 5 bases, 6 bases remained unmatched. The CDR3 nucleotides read TGCGCCAGCAGCTGGAGCGGGGGGGCCGGAGATACGCAGTATTTT. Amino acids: CASSWSGGAGDTQYF. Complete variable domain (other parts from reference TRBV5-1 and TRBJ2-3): KAGVTQTPRYLIKTRGQQVTLSCSPISGHRSVSWYQQTPGQGLQFLFEYFSETQRNKGNFPGRFSGRQFSNSRSEMNVSTLELGDSALYLCASSWSGGAGDTQYFGPGTRLTVL.

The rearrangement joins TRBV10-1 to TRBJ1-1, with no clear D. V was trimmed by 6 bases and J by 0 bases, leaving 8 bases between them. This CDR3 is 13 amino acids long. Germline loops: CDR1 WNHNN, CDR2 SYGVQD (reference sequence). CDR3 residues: CASSVSVNTEAFF. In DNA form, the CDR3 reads TGCGCCAGCAGCGTCTCCGTGAACACTGAAGCTTTCTTT.

The CDR3, as DNA: TGTGCCAGCAGCCAAAAGGGGGGGGCAGGGGAATATGGCTACACCTTC. Protein: CASSQKGGAGEYGYTF. This chain joins TRBV3-1 (or the pseudogene TRBV3-2) and TRBJ1-2, with D possibly TRBD1 on 6 matching bases. This CDR3 region has 16 residues. In germline, CDR1 is LGHDT, CDR2 YNNKEL (reference sequence). Trimming pared 2 bases from V and 5 bases from J, leaving 18 bases between.

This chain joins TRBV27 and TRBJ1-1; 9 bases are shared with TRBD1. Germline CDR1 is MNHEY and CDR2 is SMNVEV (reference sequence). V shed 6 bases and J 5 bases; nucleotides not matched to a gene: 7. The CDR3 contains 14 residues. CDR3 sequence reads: CASRLQGAKTEAFF. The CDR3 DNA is TGTGCCAGCAGGCTACAGGGGGCTAAGACTGAAGCTTTCTTT.

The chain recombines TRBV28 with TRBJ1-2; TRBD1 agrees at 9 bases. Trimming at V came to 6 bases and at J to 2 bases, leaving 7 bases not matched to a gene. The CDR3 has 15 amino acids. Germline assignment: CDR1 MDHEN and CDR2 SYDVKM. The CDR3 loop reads CASSILTGGNYGYTF. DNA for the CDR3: TGTGCCAGCAGCATTCTAACAGGGGGCAACTATGGCTACACCTTC.

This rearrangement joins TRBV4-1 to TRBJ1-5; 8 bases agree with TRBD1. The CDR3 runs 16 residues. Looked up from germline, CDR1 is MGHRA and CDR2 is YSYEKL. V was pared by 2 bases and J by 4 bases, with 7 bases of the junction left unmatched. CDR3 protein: CASSQTPRQGNQPQHF. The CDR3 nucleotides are TGCGCCAGCAGCCAAACCCCGCGACAGGGGAATCAGCCCCAGCATTTT.

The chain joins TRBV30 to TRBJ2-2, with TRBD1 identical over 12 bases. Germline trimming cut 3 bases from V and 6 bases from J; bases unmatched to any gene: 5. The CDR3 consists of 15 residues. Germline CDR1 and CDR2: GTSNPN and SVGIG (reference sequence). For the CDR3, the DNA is TGTGCCTGGAGCTCCGGGACAGGGGGCTCCGGGGAGCTGTTTTTT. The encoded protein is CAWSSGTGGSGELFF.

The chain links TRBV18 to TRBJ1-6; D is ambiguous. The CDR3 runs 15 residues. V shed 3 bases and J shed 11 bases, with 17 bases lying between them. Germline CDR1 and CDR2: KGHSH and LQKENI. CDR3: CASSPAEWRGTPLHF. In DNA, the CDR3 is TGTGCCAGCTCACCCGCGGAATGGCGCGGAACACCCCTCCACTTT.

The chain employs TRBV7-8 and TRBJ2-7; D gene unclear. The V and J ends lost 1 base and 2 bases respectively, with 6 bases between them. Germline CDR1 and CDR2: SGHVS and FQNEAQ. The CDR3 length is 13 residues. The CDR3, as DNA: TGTGCCAGCAGCTTAGGGAGAACCTACGAGCAGTACTTC. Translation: CASSLGRTYEQYF.

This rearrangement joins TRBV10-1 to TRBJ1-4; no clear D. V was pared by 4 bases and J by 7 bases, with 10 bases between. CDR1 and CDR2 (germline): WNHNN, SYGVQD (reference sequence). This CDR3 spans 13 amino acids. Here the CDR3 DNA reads TGCGCCAGCAGTGCAGGTTTGGGTGAAAAACTGTTTTTT. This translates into CASSAGLGEKLFF.

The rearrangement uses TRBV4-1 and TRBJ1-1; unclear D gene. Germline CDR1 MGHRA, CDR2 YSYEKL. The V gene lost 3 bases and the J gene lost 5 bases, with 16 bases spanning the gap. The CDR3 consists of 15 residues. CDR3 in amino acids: CASSHNPNPGTEAFF. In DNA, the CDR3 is TGCGCCAGCAGCCACAACCCTAACCCGGGAACTGAAGCTTTCTTT.

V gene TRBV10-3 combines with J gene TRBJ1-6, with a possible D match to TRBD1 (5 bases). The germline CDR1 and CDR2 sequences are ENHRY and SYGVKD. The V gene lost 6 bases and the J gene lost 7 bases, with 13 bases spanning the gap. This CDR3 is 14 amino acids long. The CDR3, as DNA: TGTGCCATCAGCTACGGGACTCTGAATTCACCCCTCCACTTT. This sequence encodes CAISYGTLNSPLHF.

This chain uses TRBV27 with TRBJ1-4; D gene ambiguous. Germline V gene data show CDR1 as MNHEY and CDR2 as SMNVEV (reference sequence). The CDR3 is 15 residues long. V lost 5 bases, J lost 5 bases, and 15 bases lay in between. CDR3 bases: TGTGCCAGCAGTCCATCGGAGATAACAAATGAAAAACTGTTTTTT. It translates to CASSPSEITNEKLFF.

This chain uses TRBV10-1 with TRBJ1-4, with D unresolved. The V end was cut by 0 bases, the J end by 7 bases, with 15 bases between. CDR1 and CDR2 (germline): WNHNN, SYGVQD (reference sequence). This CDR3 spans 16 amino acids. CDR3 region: CASSESTTGVAEKLFF. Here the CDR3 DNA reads TGCGCCAGCAGTGAGTCGACGACCGGGGTTGCTGAAAAACTGTTTTTT.